The TCR beta chain described here comes from a study of blood T cell repertoires in COVID-19. Study-level information: COVID-19 samples, acute and convalescent, were from the United States, Italy and Spain. Sources were T cells, B-cell-depleted T cells, or PBMCs; the material itself was cDNA or gDNA.

This CDR3 region has 12 residues. The ends were cut back, 0 bases at V and 14 bases at J, with 8 bases in the middle. The germline V gene has CDR1 LGHDT and CDR2 YNNKEL (reference sequence). In the original analysis: The assay estimated nucleated cells by amplifying reference gene primers. Sequenced by immunoSEQ multiplex PCR; TCRdb stores in-frame clones only, minus some. D and trimming were read from the DNA, whereas the V and J calls and clone size are those reported in that table. Among 120,000 to 150,000 clones listed, roughly 79% were seen once. The origin of this receptor is a human donor with acute or convalescent COVID-19. The donor label of this sample is uncertain. The sample consisted of peripheral blood. J is TRBJ1-6 and V is TRBV3-1 (or the pseudogene TRBV3-2), with D unresolved. The CDR3: CASSQDGWTLHF. The CDR3, as DNA: TGTGCCAGCAGCCAAGACGGGTGGACCCTCCACTTT.